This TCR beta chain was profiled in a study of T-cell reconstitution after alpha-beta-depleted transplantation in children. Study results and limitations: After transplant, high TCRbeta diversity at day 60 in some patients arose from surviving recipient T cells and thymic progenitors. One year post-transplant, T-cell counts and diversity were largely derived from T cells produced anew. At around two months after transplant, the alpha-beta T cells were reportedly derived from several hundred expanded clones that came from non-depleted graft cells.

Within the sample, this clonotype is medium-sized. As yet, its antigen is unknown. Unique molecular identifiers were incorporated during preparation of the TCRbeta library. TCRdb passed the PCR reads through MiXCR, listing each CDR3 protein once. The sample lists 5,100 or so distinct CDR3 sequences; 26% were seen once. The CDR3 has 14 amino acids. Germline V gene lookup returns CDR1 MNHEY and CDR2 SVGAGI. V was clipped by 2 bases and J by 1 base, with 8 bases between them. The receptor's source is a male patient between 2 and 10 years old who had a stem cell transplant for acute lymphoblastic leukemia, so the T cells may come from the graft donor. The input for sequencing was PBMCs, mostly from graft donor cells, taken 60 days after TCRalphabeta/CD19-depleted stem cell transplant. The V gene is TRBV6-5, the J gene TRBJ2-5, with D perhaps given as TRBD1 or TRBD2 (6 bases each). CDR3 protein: CASSYGGPQETQYF. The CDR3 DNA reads TGTGCCAGCAGTTACGGGGGGCCCCAAGAGACCCAGTACTTC.